The present T cell receptor beta chain was sequenced within a study of shared T cell receptors in the human thymus. Generated by immunoSEQ multiplex PCR, the TCRdb table keeps only in-frame clones and is missing some. The profile shows over 350,000 clones, approximately 95% of them singletons. Germline CDR1 MNHEY, CDR2 SMNVEV (reference sequence). J was trimmed by 6 bases and V by 7 bases; bases with no gene match: 12. The CDR3 extends over 15 amino acids. The sample consisted of thymocytes. The V gene is TRBV27, the J gene TRBJ2-7; 10 bases are a match to TRBD2. This receptor was identified in a human donor. CDR3 sequence reads: CASTLSGRYRGEQYF. The CDR3 DNA reads TGTGCCAGCACCCTTAGCGGGAGGTACCGTGGCGAGCAGTACTTC.